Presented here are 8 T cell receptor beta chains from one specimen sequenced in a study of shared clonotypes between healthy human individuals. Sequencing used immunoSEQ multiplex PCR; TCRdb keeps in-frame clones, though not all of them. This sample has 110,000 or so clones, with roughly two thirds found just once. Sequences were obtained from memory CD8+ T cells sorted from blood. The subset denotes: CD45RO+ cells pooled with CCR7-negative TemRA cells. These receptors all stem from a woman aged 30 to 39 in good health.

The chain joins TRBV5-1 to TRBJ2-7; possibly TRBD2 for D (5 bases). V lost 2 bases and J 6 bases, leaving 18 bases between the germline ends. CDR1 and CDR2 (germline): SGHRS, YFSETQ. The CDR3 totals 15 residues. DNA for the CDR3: TGCGCCAGCAGCTTCGAGGGATATGGGATCTGCGAGCAGTACTTC. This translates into CASSFEGYGICEQYF.

The CDR3 reads CASSPPRSEAFF. CDR3 nucleotide sequence: TGTGCCAGCAGTCCCCCTAGGTCTGAAGCTTTCTTT. The chain links TRBV28 to TRBJ1-1, with D hard to call. The length of the CDR3 is 12 residues. CDR1 is MDHEN, CDR2 SYDVKM, per germline. The V gene lost 5 bases and the J gene lost 6 bases, with 10 bases spanning the gap.

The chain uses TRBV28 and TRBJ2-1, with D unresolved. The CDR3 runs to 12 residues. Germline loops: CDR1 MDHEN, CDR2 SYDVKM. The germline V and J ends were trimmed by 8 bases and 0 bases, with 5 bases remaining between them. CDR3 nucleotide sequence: TGTGCCAGCCAGCGCTCCTACAATGAGCAGTTCTTC. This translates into CASQRSYNEQFF. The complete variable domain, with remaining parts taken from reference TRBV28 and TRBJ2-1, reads DVKVTQSSRYLVKRTGEKVFLECVQDMDHENMFWYRQDPGLGLRLIYFSYDVKMKEKGDIPEGYSVSREKKERFSLILESASTNQTSMYLCASQRSYNEQFFGPGTRLTVL.

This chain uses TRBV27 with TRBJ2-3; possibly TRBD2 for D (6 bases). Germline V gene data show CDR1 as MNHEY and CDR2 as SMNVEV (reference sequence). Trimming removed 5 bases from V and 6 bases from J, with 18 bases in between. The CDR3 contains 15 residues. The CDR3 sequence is CASSTTGRGFDTQYF. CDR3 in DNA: TGTGCCAGCAGTACGACGGGTCGGGGGTTCGATACGCAGTATTTT.

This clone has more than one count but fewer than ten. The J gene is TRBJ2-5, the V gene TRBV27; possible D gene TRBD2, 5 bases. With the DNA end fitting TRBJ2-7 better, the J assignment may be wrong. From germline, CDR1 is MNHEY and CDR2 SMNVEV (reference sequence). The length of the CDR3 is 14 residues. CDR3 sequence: CASSSTGSSYEQYF. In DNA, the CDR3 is TGTGCCAGCAGTTCGACGGGGAGCTCCTACGAGCAGTACTTC.

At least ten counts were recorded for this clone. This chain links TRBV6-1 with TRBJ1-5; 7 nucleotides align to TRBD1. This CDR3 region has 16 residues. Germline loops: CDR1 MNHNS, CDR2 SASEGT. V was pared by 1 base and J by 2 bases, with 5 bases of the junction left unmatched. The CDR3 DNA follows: TGTGCCAGCAGTGAAGGAGAGGGGACAGGCAATCAGCCCCAGCATTTT. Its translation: CASSEGEGTGNQPQHF.

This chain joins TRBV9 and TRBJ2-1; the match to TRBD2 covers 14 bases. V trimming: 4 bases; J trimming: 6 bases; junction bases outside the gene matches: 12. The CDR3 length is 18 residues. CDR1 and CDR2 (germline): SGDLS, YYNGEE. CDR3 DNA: TGTGCCAGCAGCCCAAGCCCGACTAGCGGGAGGGATGGCAATGAGCAGTTCTTC. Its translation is CASSPSPTSGRDGNEQFF.

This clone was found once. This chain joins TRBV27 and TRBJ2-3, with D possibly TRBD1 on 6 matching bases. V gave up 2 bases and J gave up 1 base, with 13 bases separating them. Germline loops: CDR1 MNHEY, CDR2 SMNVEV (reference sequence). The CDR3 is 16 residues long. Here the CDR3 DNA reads TGTGCCAGCAGTTTAGTGGCAGGGGCCTGCACAGATACGCAGTATTTT. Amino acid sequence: CASSLVAGACTDTQYF.